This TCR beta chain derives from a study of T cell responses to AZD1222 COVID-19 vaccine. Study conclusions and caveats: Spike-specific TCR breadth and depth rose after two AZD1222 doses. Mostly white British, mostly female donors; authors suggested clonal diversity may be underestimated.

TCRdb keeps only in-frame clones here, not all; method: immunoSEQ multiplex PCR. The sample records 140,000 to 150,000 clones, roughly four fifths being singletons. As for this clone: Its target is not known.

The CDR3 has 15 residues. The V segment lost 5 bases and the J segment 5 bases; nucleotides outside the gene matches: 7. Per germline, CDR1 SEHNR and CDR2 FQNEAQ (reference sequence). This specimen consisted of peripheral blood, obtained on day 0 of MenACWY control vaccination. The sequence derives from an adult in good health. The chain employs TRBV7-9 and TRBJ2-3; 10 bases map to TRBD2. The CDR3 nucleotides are TGTGCCAGCAGCCCCTCTAGCGGGGGCGGAGATACGCAGTATTTT. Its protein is CASSPSSGGGDTQYF.